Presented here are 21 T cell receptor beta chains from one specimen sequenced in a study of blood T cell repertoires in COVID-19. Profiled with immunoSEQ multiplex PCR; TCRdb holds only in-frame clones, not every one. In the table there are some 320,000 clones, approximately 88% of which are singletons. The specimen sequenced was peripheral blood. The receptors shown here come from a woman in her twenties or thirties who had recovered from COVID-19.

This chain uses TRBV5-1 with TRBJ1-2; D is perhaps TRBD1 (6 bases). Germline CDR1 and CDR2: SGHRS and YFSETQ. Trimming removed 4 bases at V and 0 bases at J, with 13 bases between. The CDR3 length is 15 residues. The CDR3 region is CASSPTQGTNYGYTF. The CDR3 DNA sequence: TGCGCCAGCAGCCCCACCCAGGGGACTAACTATGGCTACACCTTC.

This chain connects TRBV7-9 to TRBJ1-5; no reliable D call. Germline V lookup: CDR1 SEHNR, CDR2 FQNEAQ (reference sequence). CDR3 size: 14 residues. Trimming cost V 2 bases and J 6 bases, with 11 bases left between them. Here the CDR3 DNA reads TGTGCCAGCAGCTTAAGCGGCTGGGGTCAGCCCCAGCATTTT. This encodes CASSLSGWGQPQHF. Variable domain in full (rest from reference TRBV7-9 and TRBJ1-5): DTGVSQNPRHKITKRGQNVTFRCDPISEHNRLYWYRQTLGQGPEFLTYFQNEAQLEKSRLLSDRFSAERPKGSFSTLEIQRTEQGDSAMYLCASSLSGWGQPQHFGDGTRLSIL.

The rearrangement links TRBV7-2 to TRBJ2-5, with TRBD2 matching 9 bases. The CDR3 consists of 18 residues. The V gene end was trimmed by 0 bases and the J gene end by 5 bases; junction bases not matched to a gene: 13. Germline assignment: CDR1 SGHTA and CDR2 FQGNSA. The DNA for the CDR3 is TGTGCCAGCAGCTTAGCGCCCACTGTAGCGGGGGTTGGCGAGACCCAGTACTTC. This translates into CASSLAPTVAGVGETQYF.

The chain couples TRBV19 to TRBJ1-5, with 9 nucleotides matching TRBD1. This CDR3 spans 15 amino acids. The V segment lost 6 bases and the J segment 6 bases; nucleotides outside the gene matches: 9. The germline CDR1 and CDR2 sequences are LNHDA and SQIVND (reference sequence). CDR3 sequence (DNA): TGTGCCAGTAGAGAACAGGGGGCGCATGGTCAGCCCCAGCATTTT. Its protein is CASREQGAHGQPQHF.

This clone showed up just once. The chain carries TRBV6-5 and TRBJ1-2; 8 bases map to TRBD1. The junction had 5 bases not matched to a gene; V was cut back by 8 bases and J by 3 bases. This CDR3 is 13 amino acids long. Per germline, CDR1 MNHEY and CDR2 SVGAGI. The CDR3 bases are TGTGCCAGCCGGACAGGGAAGGACTATGGCTACACCTTC. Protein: CASRTGKDYGYTF.

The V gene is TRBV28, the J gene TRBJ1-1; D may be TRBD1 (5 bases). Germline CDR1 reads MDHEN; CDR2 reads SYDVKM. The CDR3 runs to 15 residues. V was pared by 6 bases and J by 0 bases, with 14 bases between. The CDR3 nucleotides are TGTGCCAGCAGCGCAGAGACAGTTCTGAACACTGAAGCTTTCTTT. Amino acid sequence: CASSAETVLNTEAFF.

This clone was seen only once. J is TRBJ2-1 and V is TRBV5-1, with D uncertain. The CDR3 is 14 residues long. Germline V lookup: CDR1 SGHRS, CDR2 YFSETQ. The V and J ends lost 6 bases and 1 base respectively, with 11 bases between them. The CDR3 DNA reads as TGCGCCAGCAAACTCTCCCCTTCCTACAATGAGCAGTTCTTC. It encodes CASKLSPSYNEQFF.

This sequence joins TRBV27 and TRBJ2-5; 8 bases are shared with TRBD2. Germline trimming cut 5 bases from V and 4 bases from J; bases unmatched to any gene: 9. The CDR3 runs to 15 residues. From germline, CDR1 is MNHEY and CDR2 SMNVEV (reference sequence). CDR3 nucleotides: TGTGCCAGCAGTCCGCGGGGGGCGTTTGGAGAGACCCAGTACTTC. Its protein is CASSPRGAFGETQYF.

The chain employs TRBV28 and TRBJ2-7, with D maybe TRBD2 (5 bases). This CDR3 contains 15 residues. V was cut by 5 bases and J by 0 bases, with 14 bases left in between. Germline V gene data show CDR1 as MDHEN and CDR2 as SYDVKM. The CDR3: CASSPNPDSSYEQYF. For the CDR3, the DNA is TGTGCCAGCAGTCCAAATCCGGACTCCTCCTACGAGCAGTACTTC.

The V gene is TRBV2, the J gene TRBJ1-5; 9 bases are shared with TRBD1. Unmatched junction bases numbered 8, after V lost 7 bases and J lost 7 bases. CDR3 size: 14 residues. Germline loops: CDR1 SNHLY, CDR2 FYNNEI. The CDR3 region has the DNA TGTGCCAGCAACCGTGACAGGGGGGAACAGCCCCAGCATTTT. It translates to CASNRDRGEQPQHF.

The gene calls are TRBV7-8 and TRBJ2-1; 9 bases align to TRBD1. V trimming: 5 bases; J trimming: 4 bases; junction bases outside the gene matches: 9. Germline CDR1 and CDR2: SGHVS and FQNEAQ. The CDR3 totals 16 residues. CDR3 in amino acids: CASSPYTGTGYNEQFF. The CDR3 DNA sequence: TGTGCCAGCAGCCCCTACACCGGGACAGGGTACAATGAGCAGTTCTTC.

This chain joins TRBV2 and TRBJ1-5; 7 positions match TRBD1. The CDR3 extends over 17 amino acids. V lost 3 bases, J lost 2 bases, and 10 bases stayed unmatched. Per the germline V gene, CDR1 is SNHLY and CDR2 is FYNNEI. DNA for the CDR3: TGTGCCAGCAGTGATTACAGGGGCGAGAATGGCAATCAGCCCCAGCATTTT. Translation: CASSDYRGENGNQPQHF.

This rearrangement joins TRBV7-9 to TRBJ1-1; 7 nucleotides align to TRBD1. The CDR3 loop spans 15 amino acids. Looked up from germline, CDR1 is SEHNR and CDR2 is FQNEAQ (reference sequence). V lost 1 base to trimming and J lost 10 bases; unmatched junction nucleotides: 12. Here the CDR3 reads CASSLVRDRELGAFF. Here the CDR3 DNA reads TGTGCCAGCAGCTTAGTCCGAGACAGGGAGTTAGGAGCTTTCTTT. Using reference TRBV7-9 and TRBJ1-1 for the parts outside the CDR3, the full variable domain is DTGVSQNPRHKITKRGQNVTFRCDPISEHNRLYWYRQTLGQGPEFLTYFQNEAQLEKSRLLSDRFSAERPKGSFSTLEIQRTEQGDSAMYLCASSLVRDRELGAFFGQGTRLTVV.

CDR3 nucleotides: TGTGCCAGCAGTCCCCTCCTGACAGGAATCACAGATACGCAGTATTTT. Translated, it gives CASSPLLTGITDTQYF. The chain has TRBV28 and TRBJ2-3, with a tentative D call TRBD1 (6 bases). In germline, CDR1 is MDHEN, CDR2 SYDVKM. The CDR3 length is 16 residues. Trimming took off 5 bases at V and 2 bases at J, with 17 bases between the two ends.

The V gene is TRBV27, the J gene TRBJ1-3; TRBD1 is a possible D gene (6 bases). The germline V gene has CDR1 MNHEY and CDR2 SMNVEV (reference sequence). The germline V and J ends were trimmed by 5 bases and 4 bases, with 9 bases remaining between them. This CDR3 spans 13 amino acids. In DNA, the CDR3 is TGTGCCAGCAGTACAGGGTTCGGAAACACCATATATTTT. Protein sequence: CASSTGFGNTIYF.

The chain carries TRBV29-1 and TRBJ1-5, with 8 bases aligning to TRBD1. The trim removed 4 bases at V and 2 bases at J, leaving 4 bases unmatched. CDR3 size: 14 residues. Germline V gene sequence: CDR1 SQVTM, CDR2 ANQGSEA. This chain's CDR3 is CSVASGQGNQPQHF. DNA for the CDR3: TGCAGCGTTGCGTCGGGACAGGGCAATCAGCCCCAGCATTTT.

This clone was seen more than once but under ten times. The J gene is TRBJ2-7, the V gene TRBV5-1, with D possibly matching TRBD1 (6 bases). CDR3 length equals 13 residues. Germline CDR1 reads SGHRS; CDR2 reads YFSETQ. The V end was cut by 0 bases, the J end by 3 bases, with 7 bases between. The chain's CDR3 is CASSLEDSYEQYF. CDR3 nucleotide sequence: TGCGCCAGCAGCTTGGAGGACAGCTACGAGCAGTACTTC.

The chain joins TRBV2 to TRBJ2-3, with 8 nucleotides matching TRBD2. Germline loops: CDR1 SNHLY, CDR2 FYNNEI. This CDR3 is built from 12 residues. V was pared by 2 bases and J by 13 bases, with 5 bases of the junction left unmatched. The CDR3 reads CASSEREGHKYF. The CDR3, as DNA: TGTGCCAGCAGTGAACGGGAGGGACATAAGTATTTT. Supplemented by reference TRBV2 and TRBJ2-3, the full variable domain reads EPEVTQTPSHQVTQMGQEVILRCVPISNHLYFYWYRQILGQKVEFLVSFYNNEISEKSEIFDDQFSVERPDGSNFTLKIRSTKLEDSAMYFCASSEREGHKYFGPGTRLTVL.

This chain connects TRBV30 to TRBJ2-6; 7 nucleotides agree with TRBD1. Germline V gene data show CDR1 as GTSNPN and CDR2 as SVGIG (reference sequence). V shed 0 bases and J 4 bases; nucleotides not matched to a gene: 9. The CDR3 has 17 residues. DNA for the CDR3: TGTGCCTGGAGTGTATACGCGACAGGGAGAGGGGCCAACGTCCTGACTTTC. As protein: CAWSVYATGRGANVLTF.

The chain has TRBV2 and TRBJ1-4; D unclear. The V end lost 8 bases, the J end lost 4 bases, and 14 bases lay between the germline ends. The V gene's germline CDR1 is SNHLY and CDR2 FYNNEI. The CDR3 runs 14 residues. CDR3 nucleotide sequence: TGTGCCAGCTACCCCGGACTGATTAATGAAAAACTGTTTTTT. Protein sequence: CASYPGLINEKLFF.

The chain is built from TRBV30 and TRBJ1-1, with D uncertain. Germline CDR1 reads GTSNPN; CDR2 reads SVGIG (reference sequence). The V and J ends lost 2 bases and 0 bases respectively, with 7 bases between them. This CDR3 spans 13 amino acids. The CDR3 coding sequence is TGTGCCTGGAGTACAAACCTGAACACTGAAGCTTTCTTT. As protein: CAWSTNLNTEAFF.